The clone carrying this T cell receptor beta chain has more than one count but fewer than ten. Its target is not known. The patients, who ranged from 18 to 65 in age, presented with newly diagnosed hyperthyroidism lasting under 2 months. These data are taken from a study of T cells in Graves' hyperthyroidism and ophthalmopathy. From germline, CDR1 is DFQATT and CDR2 SNEGSKA (reference sequence). The ends lost 1 base at V and 1 base at J; junction bases unmatched: 3. The CDR3 sequence is 16 residues long. Amplified regions were TCR beta CDR3 sequences from RNA transcripts. In the first-round RT-PCR of the TCR CDR3, the HTBI primer set was used. A single record per CDR3 protein comes from TCRdb applying MiXCR to the multiplex PCR reads. The sample lists about 130,000 distinct CDR3 sequences, roughly a fifth seen once, with roughly 73% in the top ten. Study observations and caveats: Blood also showed most of the thyroid clonotypes that were expanded above 0.001.

The V call is TRBV20-1, the J call TRBJ2-1; 11 nucleotides agree with TRBD2. The receptor was isolated from a woman aged 45-65 years with Graves' hyperthyroidism that later progressed to Graves' ophthalmopathy. Sequenced input: blood. DNA of the CDR3: TGCAGTGCTAGAGGTACTAGCGGGAGTTCCTACAATGAGCAGTTCTTC. Translation gives CSARGTSGSSYNEQFF.